Each of the 11 T cell receptor beta chains below was sequenced from the same sample in a study of glioma-infiltrating T cells after dendritic cell vaccination (dated by TCRdb to the mid-2010s). Libraries came from the immunoSEQ multiplex PCR assay. The clones in this table, taken by TCRdb from immuneACCESS, are in-frame only. Not every clone is retained; where verified, under half of the shortfall comes from an unresolved V gene, and the cause of the rest is unknown. The sample table contains around 96,000 clones; only one count was recorded for 75% to 85% of them. The ten biggest clones cover almost 6% of the sample. The source material was blood, sampled before dendritic cell vaccination. These receptors all come from a human donor with glioblastoma.

The chain is built from TRBV30 and TRBJ1-1; 8 bases line up with TRBD1. In germline, CDR1 is GTSNPN, CDR2 SVGIG (reference sequence). The junction had 15 bases not matched to a gene; V was cut back by 2 bases and J by 7 bases. This CDR3 is 16 amino acids long. The CDR3 bases are TGTGCCTGGAGTCCCGGGACAGGACCCACGGTACATGAAGCTTTCTTT. Translated, it gives CAWSPGTGPTVHEAFF.

This clone was seen a handful of times. This rearrangement joins TRBV19 to TRBJ2-1; 8 bases map to TRBD2. The J segment lost 7 bases and the V segment lost 3 bases, leaving 17 bases of the junction unmatched. The CDR3 extends over 18 amino acids. From germline, CDR1 is LNHDA and CDR2 SQIVND (reference sequence). The CDR3 protein is CASSIGHGRRTSLNEQFF. The DNA for the CDR3 is TGTGCCAGTAGTATTGGACATGGGCGACGGACTAGCTTGAATGAGCAGTTCTTC.

This chain uses TRBV10-3 with TRBJ2-7, with a possible D match to TRBD1 (5 bases). V lost 5 bases and J 0 bases, leaving 11 bases between the germline ends. Germline V gives CDR1 ENHRY, CDR2 SYGVKD. The CDR3 totals 14 residues. CDR3 region: CAISFARDSYEQYF. Written as DNA, the CDR3 is TGTGCCATCAGTTTCGCCAGGGACTCCTACGAGCAGTACTTC.

The chain combines TRBV5-4 with TRBJ2-1, with 13 bases matching TRBD2. There are 17 residues in the CDR3. CDR1 and CDR2 (germline): SGHNT, YYREEE (reference sequence). Trimming cost V 3 bases and J 0 bases; bases outside gene matches: 3. In nucleotides, the CDR3 is TGTGCCAGCAGCTCTCGGACTAGCGGGGGCTCCTACAATGAGCAGTTCTTC. As protein: CASSSRTSGGSYNEQFF.

This clone has a handful of counts. This CDR3 reads CASSLVAQQETQYF. The CDR3 coding sequence is TGTGCCAGCAGCTTAGTGGCCCAGCAAGAGACCCAGTACTTC. This chain uses TRBV7-8 with TRBJ2-5, with D unclear. CDR1 SGHVS and CDR2 FQNEAQ come from the germline V gene. Trimming stripped 1 base from V and 2 bases from J, with 8 bases between. The CDR3 extends over 14 amino acids.

This clone was observed a single time. CDR3 bases: TGTGCCTGGAGTAGCGGAGGGTCGGAGACCCAGTACTTC. Its protein product is CAWSSGGSETQYF. This chain uses TRBV30 with TRBJ2-5, with D possibly matching TRBD2 (6 bases). The germline V gene has CDR1 GTSNPN and CDR2 SVGIG (reference sequence). The CDR3 totals 13 residues. V was trimmed by 2 bases and J by 5 bases, leaving 12 bases between them.

The chain couples TRBV5-6 to TRBJ1-2; D is unresolved. The CDR3 runs 14 residues. CDR1 and CDR2 from the germline V gene are SGHDT and YYEEEE. V lost 2 bases and J lost 0, with 8 bases in between. As DNA, the CDR3 is TGTGCCAGCAGCTTAGAGCTGTCTAACTATGGCTACACCTTC. It translates to CASSLELSNYGYTF. Filled out from reference TRBV5-6 and TRBJ1-2, the complete variable domain reads DAGVTQSPTHLIKTRGQQVTLRCSPKSGHDTVSWYQQALGQGPQFIFQYYEEEERQRGNFPDRFSGHQFPNYSSELNVNALLLGDSALYLCASSLELSNYGYTFGSGTRLTVV.

The V and J genes are TRBV2 and TRBJ2-5; D is uncertain. Germline V CDR1 and CDR2: SNHLY, FYNNEI. With 4 bases removed from V and 5 bases from J, the gap between germline ends came to 8 bases. This CDR3 comprises 12 residues. CDR3 sequence (DNA): TGTGCCAGCAGTGTAGTTCGGGAGACCCAGTACTTC. Protein: CASSVVRETQYF.

V gene TRBV27 combines with J gene TRBJ2-1, with TRBD2 matching 12 bases. In germline, CDR1 is MNHEY, CDR2 SMNVEV (reference sequence). J lost 6 bases, V lost 5 bases, and 11 bases had no gene match. This CDR3 spans 17 amino acids. The CDR3 DNA sequence: TGTGCCAGCAGTCCTAGGCGGACTAGCGGGACCCGCAATGAGCAGTTCTTC. It translates to CASSPRRTSGTRNEQFF.

V is TRBV30 and J is TRBJ2-3; D gene uncertain. V was clipped by 1 base and J by 2 bases, with 4 bases between them. This CDR3 has 12 amino acids. The germline V gene has CDR1 GTSNPN and CDR2 SVGIG (reference sequence). This CDR3 is CAWSAFTDTQYF. In nucleotides, the CDR3 is TGTGCCTGGAGTGCCTTCACAGATACGCAGTATTTT.

The chain joins TRBV18 to TRBJ1-4; TRBD1 matches at 7 bases. The V and J ends lost 3 bases and 8 bases, in that order; junction bases with no gene match: 6. The CDR3 has 14 residues. CDR1 and CDR2 (germline): KGHSH, LQKENI. CDR3 DNA: TGTGCCAGCTCACCCCCGGGACAGAGGGAAAAACTGTTTTTT. It encodes CASSPPGQREKLFF. Full variable domain (outside the CDR3, taken from reference TRBV18 and TRBJ1-4): NAGVMQNPRHLVRRRGQEARLRCSPMKGHSHVYWYRQLPEEGLKFMVYLQKENIIDESGMPKERFSAEFPKEGPSILRIQQVVRGDSAAYFCASSPPGQREKLFFGSGTQLSVL.